The 13 T cell receptor beta chains given below trace back to one sample, sequenced in a study of blood T cell repertoires in COVID-19 (TCRdb year 2020). The protocol used for the library was the immunoSEQ multiplex PCR assay. As stored in TCRdb, this immuneACCESS dataset retains in-frame rearrangements with V and J assigned. A fraction of the clones does not appear; measured against another copy, unresolved V genes explain less than half of the discrepancy, and the remainder lacks a known reason. In this sample the table shows 150,000 or so clones, around 84% of which occur a single time. Together, the top ten hold 1.5% to 2% of the sample. Sequenced: peripheral blood. These TCRs come from a man older than 75 with acute or convalescent COVID-19.

This rearrangement joins TRBV14 to TRBJ2-7; TRBD1 agrees at 8 bases. V shed 4 bases, J shed 2 bases, and the junction held 1 base outside the gene matches. Germline values: CDR1 SGHDN, CDR2 FVKESK. The CDR3 has 13 amino acids. The CDR3 DNA is TGTGCCAGCAGCCCGGGACAGGCCTACGAGCAGTACGTC. It codes for CASSPGQAYEQYV.

In its sample, this clone was seen once. This chain joins TRBV4-3 and TRBJ1-1, with D unresolved. Germline loops: CDR1 LGHNA, CDR2 YSLEER. The CDR3 is 14 amino acids. The V end was cut by 1 base, the J end by 5 bases, with 11 bases between. CDR3 sequence (DNA): TGCGCCAGCAGCCAAGCGGGGTCGAGTACTGAAGCTTTCTTT. This codes for CASSQAGSSTEAFF.

The chain couples TRBV6-6 to TRBJ2-5, with unresolved D. This CDR3 region has 11 residues. Germline CDR1 reads MNHNY; CDR2 reads SVGAGI (reference sequence). Deletions cut 4 bases from V and 4 bases from J, with 4 bases between. CDR3 sequence (DNA): TGTGCCAGCAGTTCGGGAGAGACCCAGTACTTC. Translating gives CASSSGETQYF.

The J gene is TRBJ2-2, the V gene TRBV18; 10 bases match TRBD2. Germline V gene sequence: CDR1 KGHSH, CDR2 LQKENI. The CDR3 runs 19 residues. The trim removed 4 bases at V and 4 bases at J, leaving 15 bases unmatched. CDR3 sequence (DNA): TGTGCCAGCTCACTGATCCCCAGCGGGGGGGCCGAAAGCACCGGGGAGCTGTTTTTT. Translated, it gives CASSLIPSGGAESTGELFF.

This rearrangement joins TRBV3-1 (or the pseudogene TRBV3-2) to TRBJ1-6, with D unresolved. The V and J ends lost 4 bases and 1 base respectively, with 5 bases between them. This CDR3 spans 14 amino acids. Germline loops: CDR1 LGHDT, CDR2 YNNKEL (reference sequence). CDR3 DNA sequence: TGTGCCAGCAGCCCCAGGTCCTATAATTCACCCCTCCACTTT. Translation: CASSPRSYNSPLHF.

This clone was picked up one time. An end of the junction does not agree with germline; a read error may underlie this. The rearrangement joins TRBV11-3 to TRBJ2-2, with 8 bases that match TRBD2. Germline-derived CDR1 and CDR2 are SGHNT and YENEEA. The CDR3 extends over 16 amino acids. DNA for the CDR3: TGTGCCAGCAGCCTAGATTCTTCGGTAGCGGGGCCGGGGCTGTTTTTT. Its translation: CASSLDSSVAGPGLFF.

The chain couples TRBV4-2 to TRBJ2-1; 8 nucleotides line up with TRBD2. After removal of 3 bases from V and 3 bases from J, the junction contained 7 bases not matched to a gene. There are 16 residues in the CDR3. Germline V gene sequence: CDR1 LGHNA, CDR2 YNFKEQ. The CDR3 loop reads CASSQTPAGGYNEQFF. The CDR3 nucleotides are TGTGCCAGCAGCCAGACCCCCGCGGGGGGCTACAATGAGCAGTTCTTC.

The V gene is TRBV6-2 or TRBV6-3, the J gene TRBJ1-1, with D possibly matching TRBD1 (6 bases). The CDR3 length is 14 residues. From germline, CDR1 is MNHEY and CDR2 SVGEGT. Trimming stripped 2 bases from V and 4 bases from J, with 11 bases between. The CDR3 nucleotides read TGTGCCAGCAGTTACGGACAGACCCCCACTGAAGCTTTCTTT. Translation: CASSYGQTPTEAFF.

The rearrangement joins TRBV2 to TRBJ2-7; the D gene is possibly TRBD2 (6 bases). The V and J ends lost 4 bases and 4 bases respectively, with 11 bases between them. The CDR3 has 13 residues. CDR1 and CDR2 from the germline V gene are SNHLY and FYNNEI. CDR3 DNA: TGTGCCAGCAGTGTCATGGGGGGATACGAGCAGTACGTC. Amino acids: CASSVMGGYEQYV.

As for this clone: Different DNA sequences within this sample yield the same CDR3. The chain uses TRBV27 and TRBJ2-2; 11 nucleotides line up with TRBD1. V lost 4 bases, J lost 5 bases, and 9 bases stayed unmatched. The CDR3 is 17 amino acids. Germline V gives CDR1 MNHEY, CDR2 SMNVEV (reference sequence). The DNA for the CDR3 is TGTGCCAGCAGTTCCCGCCCGGGGACAGGGGGAACCGGGGAGCTGTTTTTT. Translated, it gives CASSSRPGTGGTGELFF.

The chain combines TRBV18 with TRBJ2-7, with D possibly being TRBD1 (5 bases). Germline V gives CDR1 KGHSH, CDR2 LQKENI. Trimming took off 3 bases at V and 0 bases at J, with 12 bases between the two ends. This CDR3 spans 15 amino acids. CDR3 region: CASSPQGALSYEQYV. The CDR3 coding sequence is TGTGCCAGCTCACCCCAAGGGGCCCTCTCCTACGAGCAGTACGTC.

The chain joins TRBV5-1 to TRBJ1-4, with unresolved D. This CDR3 is 15 amino acids long. V lost 5 bases, J lost 7 bases, and 18 bases lay in between. CDR1 and CDR2 (germline): SGHRS, YFSETQ. The CDR3 reads CASRASLTTGEKLFF. DNA for the CDR3: TGCGCCAGCAGAGCTTCGCTCACCACGGGTGAAAAACTGTTTTTT.

This sequence joins TRBV20-1 and TRBJ2-5, with 8 nucleotides matching TRBD2. The V gene end was trimmed by 3 bases and the J gene end by 1 base; junction bases not matched to a gene: 7. CDR3 size: 15 residues. The germline V gene encodes CDR1 DFQATT and CDR2 SNEGSKA (reference sequence). For the CDR3, the DNA is TGCAGTGCTAGTGTCGCGGGGGGTCTCCAAGAGACCCAGTACTTC. The encoded protein is CSASVAGGLQETQYF.